This TCR beta chain was identified in a study of shared clonotypes between healthy human individuals. At a deep level, the assay was run. Genomic DNA from each subset was divided evenly over several immunoSEQ plates. Template amounts of about 270 ng DNA, around 31,000 T cell genomes, were employed in unsorted PBMC replicate PCRs. Profiling relied on immunoSEQ multiplex PCR, and the TCRdb table lists in-frame clones only, not all of them. The sample carries roughly 490,000 clones, 70% to 80% recorded once. Among the donors, all were Caucasian adults who lived in Nashville, Tennessee. The origin of this receptor is a woman aged 40 to 49 in good health. Some clones in this sample may be carry-over from other donors' samples. The sequenced sample consisted of PBMCs.

The CDR3 DNA reads TGTGCCACCGCGATTTCTTTCAATGAGCAGTTCTTC. It is translated as CATAISFNEQFF. V usage is TRBV19 and J usage is TRBJ2-1, with unresolved D. Germline CDR1 is LNHDA and CDR2 is SQIVND (reference sequence). Trimming removed 10 bases at V and 6 bases at J, with 13 bases between. This CDR3 spans 12 amino acids.